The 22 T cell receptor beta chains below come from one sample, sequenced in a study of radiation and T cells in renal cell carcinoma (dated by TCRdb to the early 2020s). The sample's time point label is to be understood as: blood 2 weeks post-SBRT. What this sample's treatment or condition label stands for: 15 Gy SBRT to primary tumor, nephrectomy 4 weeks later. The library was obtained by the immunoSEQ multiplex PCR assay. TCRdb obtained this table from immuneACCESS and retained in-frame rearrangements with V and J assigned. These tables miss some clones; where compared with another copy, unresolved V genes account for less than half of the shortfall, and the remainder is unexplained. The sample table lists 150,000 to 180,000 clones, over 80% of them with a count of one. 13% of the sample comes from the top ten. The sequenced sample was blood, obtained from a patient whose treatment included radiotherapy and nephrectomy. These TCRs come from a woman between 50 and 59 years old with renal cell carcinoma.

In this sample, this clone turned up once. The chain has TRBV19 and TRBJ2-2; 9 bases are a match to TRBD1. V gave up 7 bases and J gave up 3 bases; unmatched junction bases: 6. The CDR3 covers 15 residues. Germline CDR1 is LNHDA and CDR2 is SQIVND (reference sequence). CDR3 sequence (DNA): TGTGCCAGTAAACGGACAGGGGTTGACACCGGGGAGCTGTTTTTT. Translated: CASKRTGVDTGELFF.

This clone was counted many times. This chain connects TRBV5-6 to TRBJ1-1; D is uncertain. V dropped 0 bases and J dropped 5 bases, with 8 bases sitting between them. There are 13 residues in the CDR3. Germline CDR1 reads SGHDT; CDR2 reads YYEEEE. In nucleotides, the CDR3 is TGTGCCAGCAGCTTGGCCTTGACGACTGAAGCTTTCTTT. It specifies CASSLALTTEAFF.

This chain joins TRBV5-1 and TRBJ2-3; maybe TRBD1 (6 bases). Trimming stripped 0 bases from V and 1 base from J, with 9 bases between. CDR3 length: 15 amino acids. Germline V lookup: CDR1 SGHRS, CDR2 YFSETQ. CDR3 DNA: TGCGCCAGCAGCTTGGGTGGGGGCGGCACAGATACGCAGTATTTT. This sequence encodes CASSLGGGGTDTQYF.

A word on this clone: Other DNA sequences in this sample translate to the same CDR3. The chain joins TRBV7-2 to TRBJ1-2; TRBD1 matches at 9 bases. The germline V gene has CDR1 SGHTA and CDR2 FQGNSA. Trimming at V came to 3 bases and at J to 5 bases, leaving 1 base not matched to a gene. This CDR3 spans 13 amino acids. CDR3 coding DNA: TGTGCCAGCAGCTTGGGACAGGGTTATGGCTACACCTTC. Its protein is CASSLGQGYGYTF.

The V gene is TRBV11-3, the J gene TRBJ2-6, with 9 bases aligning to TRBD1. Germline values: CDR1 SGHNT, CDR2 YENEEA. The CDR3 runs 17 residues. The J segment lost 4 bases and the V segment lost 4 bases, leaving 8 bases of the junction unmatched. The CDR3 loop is CASSYGTGRPGANVLTF. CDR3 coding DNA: TGTGCCAGCAGCTACGGGACAGGGCGTCCCGGGGCCAACGTCCTGACTTTC.

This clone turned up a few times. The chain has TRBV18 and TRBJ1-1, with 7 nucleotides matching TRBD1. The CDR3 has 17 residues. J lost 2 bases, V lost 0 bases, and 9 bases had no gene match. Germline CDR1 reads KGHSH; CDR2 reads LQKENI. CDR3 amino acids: CASSPPQGQRTNTEAFF. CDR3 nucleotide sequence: TGTGCCAGCTCACCACCACAGGGACAGCGAACAAACACTGAAGCTTTCTTT. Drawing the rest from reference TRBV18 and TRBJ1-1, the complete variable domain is NAGVMQNPRHLVRRRGQEARLRCSPMKGHSHVYWYRQLPEEGLKFMVYLQKENIIDESGMPKERFSAEFPKEGPSILRIQQVVRGDSAAYFCASSPPQGQRTNTEAFFGQGTRLTVV.

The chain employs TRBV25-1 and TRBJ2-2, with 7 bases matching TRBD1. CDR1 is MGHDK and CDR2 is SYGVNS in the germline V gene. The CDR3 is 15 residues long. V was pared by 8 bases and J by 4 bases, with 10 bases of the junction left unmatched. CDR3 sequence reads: CASLSTTGVTGELFF. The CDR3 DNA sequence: TGTGCCAGCTTAAGCACAACAGGGGTCACCGGGGAGCTGTTTTTT.

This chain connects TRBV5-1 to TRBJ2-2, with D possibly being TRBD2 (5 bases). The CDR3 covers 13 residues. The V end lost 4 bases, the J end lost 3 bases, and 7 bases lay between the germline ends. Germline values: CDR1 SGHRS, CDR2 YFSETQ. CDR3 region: CASSPGDTGELFF. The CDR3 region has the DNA TGCGCCAGCAGCCCCGGGGACACCGGGGAGCTGTTTTTT. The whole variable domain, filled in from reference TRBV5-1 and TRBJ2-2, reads KAGVTQTPRYLIKTRGQQVTLSCSPISGHRSVSWYQQTPGQGLQFLFEYFSETQRNKGNFPGRFSGRQFSNSRSEMNVSTLELGDSALYLCASSPGDTGELFFGEGSRLTVL.

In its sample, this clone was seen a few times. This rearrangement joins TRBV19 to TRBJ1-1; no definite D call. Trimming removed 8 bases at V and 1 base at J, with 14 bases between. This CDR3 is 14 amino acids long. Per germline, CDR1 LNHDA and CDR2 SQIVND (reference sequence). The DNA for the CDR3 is TGTGCCAGTGGGTCGGTGGACGGGAACACTGAAGCTTTCTTT. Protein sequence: CASGSVDGNTEAFF.

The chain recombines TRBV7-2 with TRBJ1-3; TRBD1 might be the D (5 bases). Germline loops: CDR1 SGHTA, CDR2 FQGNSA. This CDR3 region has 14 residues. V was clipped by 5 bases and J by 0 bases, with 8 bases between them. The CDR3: CASSERGSGNTIYF. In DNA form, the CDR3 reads TGTGCCAGCAGCGAGAGGGGCTCTGGAAACACCATATATTTT.

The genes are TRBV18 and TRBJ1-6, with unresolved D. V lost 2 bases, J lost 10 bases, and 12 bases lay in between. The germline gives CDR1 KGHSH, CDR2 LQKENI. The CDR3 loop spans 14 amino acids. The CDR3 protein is CASSPSGKESPLHF. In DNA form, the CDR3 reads TGTGCCAGCTCACCATCGGGGAAGGAATCACCCCTCCACTTT.

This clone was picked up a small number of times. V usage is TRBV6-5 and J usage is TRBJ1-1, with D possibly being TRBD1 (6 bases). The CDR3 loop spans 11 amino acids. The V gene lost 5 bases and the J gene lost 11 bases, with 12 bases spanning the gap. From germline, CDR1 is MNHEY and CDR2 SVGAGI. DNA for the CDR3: TGTGCCAGCAGTACTCCCCAGGGGGCTTTCTTT. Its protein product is CASSTPQGAFF.

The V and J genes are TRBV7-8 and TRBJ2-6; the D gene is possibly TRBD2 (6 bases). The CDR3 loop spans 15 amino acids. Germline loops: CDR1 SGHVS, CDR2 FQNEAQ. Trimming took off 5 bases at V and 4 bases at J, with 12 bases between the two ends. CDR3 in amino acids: CASSIGAGGANVLTF. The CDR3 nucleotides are TGTGCCAGCAGCATCGGGGCGGGAGGGGCCAACGTCCTGACTTTC.

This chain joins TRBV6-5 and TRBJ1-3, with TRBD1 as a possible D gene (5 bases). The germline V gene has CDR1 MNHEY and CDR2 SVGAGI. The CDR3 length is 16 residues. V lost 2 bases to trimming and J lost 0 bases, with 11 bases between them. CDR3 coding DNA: TGTGCCAGCAGTTACGGGGATGGGACCTCTGGAAACACCATATATTTT. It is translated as CASSYGDGTSGNTIYF.

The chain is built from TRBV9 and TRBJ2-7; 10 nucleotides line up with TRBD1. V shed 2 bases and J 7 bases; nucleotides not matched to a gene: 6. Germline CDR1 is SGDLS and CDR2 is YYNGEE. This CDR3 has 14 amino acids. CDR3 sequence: CASSVSGDRGEQYF. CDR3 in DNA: TGTGCCAGCAGCGTGAGCGGGGACAGGGGTGAGCAGTACTTC.

The CDR3 coding sequence is TGCGCCAGCAGCCAAGACAGGGTTGGGGCCAACGTCCTGACTTTC. Its protein product is CASSQDRVGANVLTF. The rearrangement joins TRBV4-3 to TRBJ2-6; tentatively, D is TRBD1 (5 bases). The germline V gene has CDR1 LGHNA and CDR2 YSLEER. This CDR3 contains 15 residues. V shed 0 bases and J shed 3 bases, with 6 bases lying between them.

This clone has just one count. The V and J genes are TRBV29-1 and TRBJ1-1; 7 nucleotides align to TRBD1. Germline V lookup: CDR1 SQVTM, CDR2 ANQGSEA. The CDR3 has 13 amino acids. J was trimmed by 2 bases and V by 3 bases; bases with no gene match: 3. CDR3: CSVEGGGNTEAFF. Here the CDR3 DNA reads TGCAGCGTTGAGGGAGGGGGCAACACTGAAGCTTTCTTT.

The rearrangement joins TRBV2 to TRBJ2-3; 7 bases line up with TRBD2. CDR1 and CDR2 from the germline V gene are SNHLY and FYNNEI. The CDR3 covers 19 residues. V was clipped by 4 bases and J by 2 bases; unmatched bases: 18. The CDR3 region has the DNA TGTGCCAGCAGTGTCCCAGCGGGGCCCTCCTACCTACCCACAGATACGCAGTATTTT. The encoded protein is CASSVPAGPSYLPTDTQYF.

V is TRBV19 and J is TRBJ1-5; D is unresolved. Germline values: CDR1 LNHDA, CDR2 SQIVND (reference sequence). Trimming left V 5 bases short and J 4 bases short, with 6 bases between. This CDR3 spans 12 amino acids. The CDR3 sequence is CASSFINQPQHF. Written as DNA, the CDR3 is TGTGCCAGTAGTTTTATTAATCAGCCCCAGCATTTT.

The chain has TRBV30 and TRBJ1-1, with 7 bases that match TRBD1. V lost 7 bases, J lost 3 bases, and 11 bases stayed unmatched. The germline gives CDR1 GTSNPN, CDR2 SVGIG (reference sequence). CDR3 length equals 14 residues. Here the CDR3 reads CAFGGGRADTEAFF. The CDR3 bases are TGTGCCTTCGGAGGGGGCAGGGCGGACACTGAAGCTTTCTTT.

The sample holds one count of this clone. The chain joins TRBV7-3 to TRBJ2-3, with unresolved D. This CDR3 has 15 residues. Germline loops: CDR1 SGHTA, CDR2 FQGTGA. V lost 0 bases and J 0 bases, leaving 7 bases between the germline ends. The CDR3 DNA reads TGTGCCAGCAGCTTAACAGCAACGAGCACAGATACGCAGTATTTT. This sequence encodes CASSLTATSTDTQYF.

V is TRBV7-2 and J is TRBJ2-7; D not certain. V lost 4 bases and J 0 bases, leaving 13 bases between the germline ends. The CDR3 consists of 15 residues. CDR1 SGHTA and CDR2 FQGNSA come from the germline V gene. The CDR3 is CASSSATSSSYEQYF. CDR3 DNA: TGTGCCAGCAGCTCCGCGACTTCGAGCTCCTACGAGCAGTACTTC.